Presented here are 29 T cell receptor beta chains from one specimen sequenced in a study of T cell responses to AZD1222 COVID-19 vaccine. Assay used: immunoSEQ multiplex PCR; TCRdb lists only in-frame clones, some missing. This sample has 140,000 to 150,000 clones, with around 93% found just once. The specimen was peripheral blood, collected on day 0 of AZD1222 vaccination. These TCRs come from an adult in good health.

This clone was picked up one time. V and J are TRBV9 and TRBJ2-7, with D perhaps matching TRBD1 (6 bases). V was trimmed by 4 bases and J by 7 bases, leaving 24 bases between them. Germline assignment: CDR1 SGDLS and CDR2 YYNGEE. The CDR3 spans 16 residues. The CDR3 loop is CASSPQGKRTLVEQYF. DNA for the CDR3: TGTGCCAGCAGCCCCCAGGGGAAGCGGACCCTAGTGGAGCAGTACTTC.

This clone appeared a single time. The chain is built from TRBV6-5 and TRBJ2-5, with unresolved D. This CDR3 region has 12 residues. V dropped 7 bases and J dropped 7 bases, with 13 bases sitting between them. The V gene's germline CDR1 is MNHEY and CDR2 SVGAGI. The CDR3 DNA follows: TGTGCCAGCATGATCGGAGAGGTGACCCAGTACTTC. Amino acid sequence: CASMIGEVTQYF.

CDR3 bases: TGTGCCAGCAGCCAACCCTCCGGGGGGTGGGCTGAGCAGTTCTTC. Translating gives CASSQPSGGWAEQFF. This chain joins TRBV4-2 and TRBJ2-1; 7 nucleotides align to TRBD2. The CDR3 has 15 residues. J lost 9 bases, V lost 2 bases, and 10 bases had no gene match. The V gene's germline CDR1 is LGHNA and CDR2 YNFKEQ.

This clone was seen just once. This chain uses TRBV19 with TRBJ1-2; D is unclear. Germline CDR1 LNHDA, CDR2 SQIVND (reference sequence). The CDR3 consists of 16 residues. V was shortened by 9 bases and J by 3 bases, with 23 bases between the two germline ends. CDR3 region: CASSFPLGQRDYGYTF. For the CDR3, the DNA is TGTGCCAGCAGCTTCCCCCTCGGGCAGAGGGACTATGGCTACACCTTC.

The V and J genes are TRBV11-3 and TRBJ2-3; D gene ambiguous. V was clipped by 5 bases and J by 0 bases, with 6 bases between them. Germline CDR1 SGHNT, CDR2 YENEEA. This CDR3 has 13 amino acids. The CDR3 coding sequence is TGTGCCAGCAGCCCCACGAGCACAGATACGCAGTATTTT. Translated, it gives CASSPTSTDTQYF.

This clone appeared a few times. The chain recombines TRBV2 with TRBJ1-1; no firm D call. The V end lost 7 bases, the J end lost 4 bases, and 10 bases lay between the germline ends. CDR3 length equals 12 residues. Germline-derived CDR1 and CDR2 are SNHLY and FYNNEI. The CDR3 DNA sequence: TGTGCCAGCACCCCGTCTTCCACTGAAGCTTTCTTT. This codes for CASTPSSTEAFF.

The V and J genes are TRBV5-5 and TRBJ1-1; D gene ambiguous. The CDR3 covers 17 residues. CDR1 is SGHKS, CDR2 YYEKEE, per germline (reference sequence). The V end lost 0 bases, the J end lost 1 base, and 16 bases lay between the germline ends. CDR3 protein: CASSLGRWGNSNTEAFF. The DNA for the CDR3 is TGTGCCAGCAGCTTGGGGAGGTGGGGAAACTCGAACACTGAAGCTTTCTTT.

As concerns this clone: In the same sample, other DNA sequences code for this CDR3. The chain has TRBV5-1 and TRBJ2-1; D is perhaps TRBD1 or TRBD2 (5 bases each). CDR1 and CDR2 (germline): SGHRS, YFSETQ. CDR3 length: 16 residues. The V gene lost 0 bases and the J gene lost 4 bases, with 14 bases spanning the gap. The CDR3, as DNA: TGCGCCAGCAGCTTGGCGGGGCGGAATTCTTACAATGAGCAGTTCTTC. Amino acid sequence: CASSLAGRNSYNEQFF.

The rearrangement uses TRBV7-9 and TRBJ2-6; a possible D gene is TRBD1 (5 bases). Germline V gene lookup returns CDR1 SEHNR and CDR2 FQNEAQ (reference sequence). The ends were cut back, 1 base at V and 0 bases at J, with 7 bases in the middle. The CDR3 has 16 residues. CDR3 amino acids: CASSLGQSSGANVLTF. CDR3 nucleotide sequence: TGTGCCAGCAGCTTAGGACAGAGCTCTGGGGCCAACGTCCTGACTTTC.

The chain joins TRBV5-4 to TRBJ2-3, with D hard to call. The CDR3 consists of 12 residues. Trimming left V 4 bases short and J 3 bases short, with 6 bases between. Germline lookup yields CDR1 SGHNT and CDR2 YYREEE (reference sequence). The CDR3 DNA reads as TGTGCCAGCAGCCTCGAGACAGATACGCAGTATTTT. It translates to CASSLETDTQYF. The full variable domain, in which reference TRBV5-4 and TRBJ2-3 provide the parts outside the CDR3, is ETGVTQSPTHLIKTRGQQVTLRCSSQSGHNTVSWYQQALGQGPQFIFQYYREEENGRGNFPPRFSGLQFPNYSSELNVNALELDDSALYLCASSLETDTQYFGPGTRLTVL.

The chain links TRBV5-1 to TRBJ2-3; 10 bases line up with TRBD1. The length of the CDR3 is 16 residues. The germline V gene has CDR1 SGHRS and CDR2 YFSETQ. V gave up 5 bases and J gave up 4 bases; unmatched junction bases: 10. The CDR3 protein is CASRAPGTGAADTQYF. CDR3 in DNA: TGCGCCAGCAGGGCCCCCGGGACAGGGGCTGCAGATACGCAGTATTTT.

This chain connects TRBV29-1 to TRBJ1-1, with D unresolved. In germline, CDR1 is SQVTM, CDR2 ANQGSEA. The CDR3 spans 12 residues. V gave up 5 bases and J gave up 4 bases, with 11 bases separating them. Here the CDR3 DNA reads TGCAGCGTTAGTGCCCAAAGCACTGAAGCTTTCTTT. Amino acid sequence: CSVSAQSTEAFF.

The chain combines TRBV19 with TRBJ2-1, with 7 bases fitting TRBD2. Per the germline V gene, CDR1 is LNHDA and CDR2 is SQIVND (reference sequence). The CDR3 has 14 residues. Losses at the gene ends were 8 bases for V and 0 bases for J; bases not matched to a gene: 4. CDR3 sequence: CASAAGSSYNEQFF. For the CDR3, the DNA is TGTGCCAGTGCAGCGGGGAGCTCCTACAATGAGCAGTTCTTC.

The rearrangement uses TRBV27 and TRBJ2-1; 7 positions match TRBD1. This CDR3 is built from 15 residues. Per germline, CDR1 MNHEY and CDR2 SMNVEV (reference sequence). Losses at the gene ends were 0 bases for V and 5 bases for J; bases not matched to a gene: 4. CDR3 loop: CASSLSNRGHNEQFF. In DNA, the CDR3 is TGTGCCAGCAGTTTATCCAACAGGGGTCACAATGAGCAGTTCTTC.

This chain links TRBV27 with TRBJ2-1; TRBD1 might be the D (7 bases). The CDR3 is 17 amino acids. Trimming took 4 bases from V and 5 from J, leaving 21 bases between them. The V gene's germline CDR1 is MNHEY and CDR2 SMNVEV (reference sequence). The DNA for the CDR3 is TGTGCCAGCAGTTCCCCCCGGGGCAGGGGGGTGAACAATGAGCAGTTCTTC. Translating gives CASSSPRGRGVNNEQFF.

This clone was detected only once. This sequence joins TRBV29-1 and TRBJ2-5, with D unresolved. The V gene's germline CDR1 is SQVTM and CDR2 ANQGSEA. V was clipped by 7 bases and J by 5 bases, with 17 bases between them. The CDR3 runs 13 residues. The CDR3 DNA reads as TGCAGCGCTCTGCCTCCCAGTGGGGAGACCCAGTACTTC. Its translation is CSALPPSGETQYF.

For the CDR3, the DNA is TGTGCCAGCAGCCTCGGACAGGGGGCGAACACCATATATTTT. This gives the protein CASSLGQGANTIYF. The V call is TRBV7-9, the J call TRBJ1-3; 11 bases line up with TRBD1. Germline CDR1 SEHNR, CDR2 FQNEAQ (reference sequence). The CDR3 contains 14 residues. The junction had 4 bases not matched to a gene; V was cut back by 5 bases and J by 7 bases.

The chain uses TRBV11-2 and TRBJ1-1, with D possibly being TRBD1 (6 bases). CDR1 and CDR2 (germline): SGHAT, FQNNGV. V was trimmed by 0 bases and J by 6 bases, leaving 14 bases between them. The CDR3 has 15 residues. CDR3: CASSLEGAPIAEAFF. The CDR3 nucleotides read TGTGCCAGCAGCTTAGAGGGGGCTCCCATCGCTGAAGCTTTCTTT.

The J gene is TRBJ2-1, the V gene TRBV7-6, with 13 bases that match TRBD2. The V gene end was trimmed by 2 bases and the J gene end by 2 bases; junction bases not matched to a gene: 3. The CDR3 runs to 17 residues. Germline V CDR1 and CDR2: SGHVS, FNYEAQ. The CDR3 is CASSLLLAGGAYNEQFF. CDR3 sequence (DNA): TGTGCCAGCAGCTTATTACTAGCGGGAGGGGCCTACAATGAGCAGTTCTTC.

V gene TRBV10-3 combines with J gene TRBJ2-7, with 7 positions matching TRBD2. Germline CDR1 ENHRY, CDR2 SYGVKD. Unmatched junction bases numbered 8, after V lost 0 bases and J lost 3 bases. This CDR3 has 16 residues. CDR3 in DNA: TGTGCCATCAGTGAGTCGGCTAGCGGACCCAACTACGAGCAGTACTTC. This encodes CAISESASGPNYEQYF.

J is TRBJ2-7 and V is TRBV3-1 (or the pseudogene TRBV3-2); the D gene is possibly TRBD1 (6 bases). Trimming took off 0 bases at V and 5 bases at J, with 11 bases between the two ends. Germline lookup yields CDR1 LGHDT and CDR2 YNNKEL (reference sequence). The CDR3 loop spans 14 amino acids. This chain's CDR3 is CASSQDRGRDEQYF. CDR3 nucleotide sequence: TGTGCCAGCAGCCAAGACAGGGGACGCGACGAGCAGTACTTC.

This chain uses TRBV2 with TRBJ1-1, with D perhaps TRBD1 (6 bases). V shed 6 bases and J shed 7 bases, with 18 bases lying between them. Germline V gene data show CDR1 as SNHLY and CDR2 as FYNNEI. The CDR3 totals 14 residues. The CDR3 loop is CASSPLQGGYEAFF. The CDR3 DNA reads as TGTGCCAGCAGCCCTTTACAGGGAGGATATGAAGCTTTCTTT.

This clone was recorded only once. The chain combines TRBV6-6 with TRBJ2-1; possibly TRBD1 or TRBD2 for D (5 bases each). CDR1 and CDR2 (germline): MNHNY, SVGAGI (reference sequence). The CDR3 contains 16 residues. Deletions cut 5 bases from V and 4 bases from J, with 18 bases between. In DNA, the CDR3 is TGTGCCAGCAGTAGCACAGGAGGCTCCACTTACAATGAGCAGTTCTTC. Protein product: CASSSTGGSTYNEQFF.

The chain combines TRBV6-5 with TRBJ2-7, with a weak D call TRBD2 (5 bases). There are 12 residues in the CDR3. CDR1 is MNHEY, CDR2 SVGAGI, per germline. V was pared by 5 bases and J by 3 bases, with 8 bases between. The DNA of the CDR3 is TGTGCCAGCAGTATAGGGAGCTACGAGCAGTACTTC. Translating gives CASSIGSYEQYF.

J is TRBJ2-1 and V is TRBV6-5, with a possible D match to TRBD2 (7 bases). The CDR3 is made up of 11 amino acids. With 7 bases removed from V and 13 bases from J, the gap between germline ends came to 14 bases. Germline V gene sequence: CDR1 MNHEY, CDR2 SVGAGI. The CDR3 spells CASISGGRQFF. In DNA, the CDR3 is TGTGCCAGCATTTCCGGGGGGCGTCAGTTCTTC.

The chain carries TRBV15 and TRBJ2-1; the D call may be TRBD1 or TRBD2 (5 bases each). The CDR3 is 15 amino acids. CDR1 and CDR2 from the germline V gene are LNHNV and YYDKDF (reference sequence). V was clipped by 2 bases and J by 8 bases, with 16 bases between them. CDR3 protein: CATSRTSGTAYEQFF. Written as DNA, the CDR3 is TGTGCCACCAGCAGAACATCCGGGACCGCCTATGAGCAGTTCTTC.

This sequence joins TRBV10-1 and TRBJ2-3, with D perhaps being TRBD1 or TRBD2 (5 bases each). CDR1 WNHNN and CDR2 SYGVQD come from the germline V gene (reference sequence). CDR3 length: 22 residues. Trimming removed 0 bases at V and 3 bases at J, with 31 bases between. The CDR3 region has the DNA TGCGCCAGCAGTGAGTCGATGGGGCTTACGGGGCCCCAGCTCTCAGCGACAGATACGCAGTATTTT. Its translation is CASSESMGLTGPQLSATDTQYF.

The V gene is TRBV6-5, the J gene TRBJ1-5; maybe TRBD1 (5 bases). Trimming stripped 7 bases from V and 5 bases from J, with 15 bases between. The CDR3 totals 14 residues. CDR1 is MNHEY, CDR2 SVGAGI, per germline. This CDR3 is CASKRGAVDQPQHF. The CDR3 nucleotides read TGTGCCAGCAAAAGGGGTGCCGTGGATCAGCCCCAGCATTTT.

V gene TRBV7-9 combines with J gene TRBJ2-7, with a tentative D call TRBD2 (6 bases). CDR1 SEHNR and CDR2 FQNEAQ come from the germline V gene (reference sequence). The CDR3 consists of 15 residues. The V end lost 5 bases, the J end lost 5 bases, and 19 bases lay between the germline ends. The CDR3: CASSGGNRLRDEQYF. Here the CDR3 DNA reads TGTGCCAGCAGCGGAGGGAATCGTTTGCGGGACGAGCAGTACTTC.